The rows below give T cell receptor beta chains drawn from one sample of a study of blood T cell repertoires in COVID-19. Profiled with immunoSEQ multiplex PCR; TCRdb holds only in-frame clones, not every one. The sample lists about 230,000 clones, approximately 90% occurring once. Source material: peripheral blood. These receptors were collected from a man aged 30 to 45 with COVID-19, enrolled during active disease. CDR3s include the opening cysteine and the closing phenylalanine or tryptophan. A D gene is named only where the DNA matches it firmly. The size field is filled for only some rows; it gives once, few, many or a size class.

. | TRBJ1-1 | TRBV27 | . | TGTGCCAGCAGCCCGATTTTCGGTGAAGCTTTCTTT | CASSPIFGEAFF
. | TRBJ2-2 | TRBV6-6 | once | TGTGCCAGCAGGGGGAAAGGGGCCACCGGGGAGCTGTTTTTT | CASRGKGATGELFF
TRBD1 | TRBJ1-5 | TRBV11-2 | . | TGTGCCAGCAGCTTAGCGGACAGGGTAACGGGTCAGCCCCAGCATTTT | CASSLADRVTGQPQHF
. | TRBJ1-3 | TRBV5-4 | . | TGTGCCAGCAGCCGGGGCTCTGGAAACACCATATATTTT | CASSRGSGNTIYF
TRBD1 | TRBJ2-6 | TRBV6-1 | . | TGTGCCAGCAGTGGGACAGGGGGTACAACAACGAGCTCTGGGGCCAACGTCCTGACTTTC | CASSGTGGTTTSSGANVLTF
TRBD1 | TRBJ1-6 | TRBV10-3 | . | TGTGCCATCAGTGAGTTCTCCGGGACAGGGGGCGGTCCACCCCTCCACTTT | CAISEFSGTGGGPPLHF
TRBD2 | TRBJ2-7 | TRBV6-2/TRBV6-3 | . | TGTGCCAGCAGTTTAGTAGCGGGGGACTCCTACGAGCAGTACTTC | CASSLVAGDSYEQYF
. | TRBJ1-1 | TRBV12-3/TRBV12-4 | . | TGTGCCAGCAGTTTAGGGCAGGCTGAAGCTTTCTTT | CASSLGQAEAFF
TRBD1 | TRBJ1-1 | TRBV10-3 | . | TGTGCCATCACCAGAGGACAGGGGGCGGACACTGAAGCTTTCTTT | CAITRGQGADTEAFF
. | TRBJ1-2 | TRBV6-2/TRBV6-3 | . | TGTGCCAGCAGTGCACACGGGGGTGATGGCGACGGGACCTTC | CASSAHGGDGDGTF
TRBD1 | TRBJ1-1 | TRBV5-1 | . | TGCGCCAGCAGCTATGGGACAGGTACTTGGAGCACTGAAGCTTTCTTT | CASSYGTGTWSTEAFF
. | TRBJ1-6 | TRBV7-2 | once | TGTGCCAGCAGCTCCATCTGGCCGTATAATTCACCCCTCCACTTT | CASSSIWPYNSPLHF
. | TRBJ1-2 | TRBV10-3 | . | TGTGCCATCACCAAGGACTTCCCCGGGGATGGCTACACCTTC | CAITKDFPGDGYTF
. | TRBJ1-1 | TRBV7-9 | . | TGTGCCAGCAGCTTAGCGCGGGAGGCTGAAGCTTTCTTT | CASSLAREAEAFF
. | TRBJ1-3 | TRBV4-1 | . | TGCGCCAGCAGCCAAGGTCAGGGTTCCTCTGGAAACACCATATATTTT | CASSQGQGSSGNTIYF
. | TRBJ2-1 | TRBV18 | . | TGTGCCAGCTCACCCCTGACAGATTACAATGAGCAGTTCTTC | CASSPLTDYNEQFF
TRBD1 | TRBJ2-7 | TRBV7-2 | once | TGTGCCAGCAGCTCGACAGGGGGAAATACCAAACTTTACGAGCAGTACTTC | CASSSTGGNTKLYEQYF
. | TRBJ1-5 | TRBV30 | few | TGTGCCTGGAGTGATGGGGCGTTAGGTCAGCCCCAGCATTTT | CAWSDGALGQPQHF
. | TRBJ2-2 | TRBV7-3 | . | TGTGCCAGCAGCCCCCTCTCAGGGTTGAACACCGGGGAGCTGTTTTTT | CASSPLSGLNTGELFF
TRBD2 | TRBJ2-7 | TRBV9 | . | TGTGCCAGCAGCCCCTCTAGCGGGGATCCCTACGAGCAGTACTTC | CASSPSSGDPYEQYF
TRBD2 | TRBJ2-1 | TRBV2 | . | TGTGCCAGCATCTCCCCCACTAGCGGGAGAACCCCGTGGGGCAATGAGCAGTTCTTC | CASISPTSGRTPWGNEQFF
. | TRBJ2-2 | TRBV9 | . | TGTGCCAGCAGCGTAGATCACAGCCCGAACACCGGGGAGCTGTTTTTT | CASSVDHSPNTGELFF
TRBD1 | TRBJ2-3 | TRBV24-1 | . | TGTGCCACCAGCTTGGACAGGGCCTCAGATACGCAGTATTTT | CATSLDRASDTQYF
. | TRBJ1-1 | TRBV19 | . | TGTGCCAGTAGTATGGGACAGAACACTGAAGCTTTCTTT | CASSMGQNTEAFF
. | TRBJ1-2 | TRBV4-1 | . | TGCGCCAGCAGCCAAGAACAAGCGGGATTATATGGCTACACCTTC | CASSQEQAGLYGYTF
TRBD1 | TRBJ1-2 | TRBV24-1 | . | TGTGCCACCAGTGACCGGGAGGGGACAGGGTTTAACTATGGCTACACCTTC | CATSDREGTGFNYGYTF
. | TRBJ1-2 | TRBV4-3 | . | TGCGCCAGCAGCCAAAGCGGTTATGGCTACACCTTC | CASSQSGYGYTF
TRBD2 | TRBJ2-7 | TRBV18 | . | TGTGCCAGCTCACCATCGGGGGGGACTGGGTACGAGCAGTACTTC | CASSPSGGTGYEQYF
TRBD2 | TRBJ2-3 | TRBV7-9 | . | TGTGCCAGCAGCTCCCCTAGCGGGAGCCCCACAGATACGCAGTATTTT | CASSSPSGSPTDTQYF
. | TRBJ1-5 | TRBV7-2 | once | TGTGCCAGCAGCTTAGATTCTTTTCAGCCCCAGCATTTT | CASSLDSFQPQHF
TRBD1 | TRBJ2-1 | TRBV15 | . | TGTGCCACCCGAAAAGGGCCCCTACAGGGGGACAATGAGCAGTTCTTC | CATRKGPLQGDNEQFF
. | TRBJ2-5 | TRBV19 | . | TGTGCCAGTCGCCCCTATGGTCTAGCGCCCAAAGAGACCCAGTACTTC | CASRPYGLAPKETQYF
TRBD1 | TRBJ2-7 | TRBV19 | once | TGTGCCAGTAGTATTGGTGGACAGGGGGCCCCTGGGTACGAGCAGTACTTC | CASSIGGQGAPGYEQYF
. | TRBJ2-7 | TRBV4-2 | . | TGTGCCAGCAGCCAAGGCTCGTACGAGCGGCAGTACTTC | CASSQGSYERQYF
. | TRBJ2-3 | TRBV7-9 | . | TGTGCCAGCAGGTACAGGGGGACTAACTCAGATACGCAGTATTTT | CASRYRGTNSDTQYF
TRBD1 | TRBJ2-1 | TRBV29-1 | . | TGCAGCGTTGAAGTGGCAGGGGGCGTTTGGAATGAGCAGTTCTTC | CSVEVAGGVWNEQFF
. | TRBJ1-4 | TRBV4-3 | . | TGCGCCAGCAGCCAAGCAGGGAAGCTCGAAAAACTGTTTTTT | CASSQAGKLEKLFF
TRBD1 | TRBJ1-2 | TRBV4-2 | . | TGTGCCAGCAGCCAGGGGACAGGGAATAACTACACCTTC | CASSQGTGNNYTF
TRBD2 | TRBJ2-1 | TRBV2 | few | TGTGCCAGCAGAGGAGGACTAGCGGGAGCCTACAATGAGCAGTTCTTC | CASRGGLAGAYNEQFF
. | TRBJ2-7 | TRBV30 | . | TGTGCCTGGACCCAGGACAGATACTACGAGCAGTACTTC | CAWTQDRYYEQYF
. | TRBJ1-4 | TRBV5-8 | . | TGTGCCAGCAGCTGGAGGAGGGCGAATGAAAAACTGTTTTTT | CASSWRRANEKLFF
. | TRBJ2-1 | TRBV10-2 | . | TGCGCCAGCATGGATCTCAGGGATGAGCAGTTCTTC | CASMDLRDEQFF
. | TRBJ2-1 | TRBV6-2/TRBV6-3 | . | TGTGCCAGCAGTTACTCGGGGAGATCCCCCTGGAATGAGCAGTTCTTC | CASSYSGRSPWNEQFF
. | TRBJ1-3 | TRBV18 | . | TGTGCCAGCTTTCCACAGGAGGGGAGCTCTGGAAACACCATATATTTT | CASFPQEGSSGNTIYF
. | TRBJ1-2 | TRBV29-1 | once | TGCAGCGTTGAAACTACAAGGGGCTATGGCTACACCTTC | CSVETTRGYGYTF
. | TRBJ1-2 | TRBV6-5 | once | TGTGCCAGCAGATTAGATGCGAACTATGGCTACACCTTC | CASRLDANYGYTF